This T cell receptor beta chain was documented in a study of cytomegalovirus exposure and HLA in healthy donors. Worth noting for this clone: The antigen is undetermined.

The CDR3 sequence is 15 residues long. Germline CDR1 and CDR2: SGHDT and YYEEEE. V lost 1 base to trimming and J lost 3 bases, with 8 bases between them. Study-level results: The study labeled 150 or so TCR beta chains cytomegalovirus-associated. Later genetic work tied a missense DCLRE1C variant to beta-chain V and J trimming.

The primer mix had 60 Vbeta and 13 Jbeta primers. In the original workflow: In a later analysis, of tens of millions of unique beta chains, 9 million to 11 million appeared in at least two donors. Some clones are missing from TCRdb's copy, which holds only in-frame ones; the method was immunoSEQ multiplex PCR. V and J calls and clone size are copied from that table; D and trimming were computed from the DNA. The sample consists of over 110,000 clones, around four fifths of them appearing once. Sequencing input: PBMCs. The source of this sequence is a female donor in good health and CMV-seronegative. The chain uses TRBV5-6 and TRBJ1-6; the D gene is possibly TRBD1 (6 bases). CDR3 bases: TGTGCCAGCAGCTTGTCACAGGGCTATAATTCACCCCTCCACTTT. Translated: CASSLSQGYNSPLHF.